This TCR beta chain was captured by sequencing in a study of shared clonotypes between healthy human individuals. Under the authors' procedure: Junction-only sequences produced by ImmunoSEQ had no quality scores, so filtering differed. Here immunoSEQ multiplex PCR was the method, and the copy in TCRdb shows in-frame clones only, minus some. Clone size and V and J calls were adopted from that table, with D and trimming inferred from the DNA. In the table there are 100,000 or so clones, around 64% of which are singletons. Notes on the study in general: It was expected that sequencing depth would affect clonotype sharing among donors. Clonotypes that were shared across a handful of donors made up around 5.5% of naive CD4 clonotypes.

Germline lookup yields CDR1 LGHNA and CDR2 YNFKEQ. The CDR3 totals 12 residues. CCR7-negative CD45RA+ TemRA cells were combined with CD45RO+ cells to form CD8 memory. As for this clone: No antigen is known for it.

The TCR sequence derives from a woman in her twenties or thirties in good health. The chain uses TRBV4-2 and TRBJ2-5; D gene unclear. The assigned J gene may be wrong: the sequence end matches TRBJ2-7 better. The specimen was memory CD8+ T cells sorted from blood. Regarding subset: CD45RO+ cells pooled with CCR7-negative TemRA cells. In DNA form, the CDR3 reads TGTGCCAGCAGCCAATTAGGAAACGAGCAGTACTTC. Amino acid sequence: CASSQLGNEQYF.